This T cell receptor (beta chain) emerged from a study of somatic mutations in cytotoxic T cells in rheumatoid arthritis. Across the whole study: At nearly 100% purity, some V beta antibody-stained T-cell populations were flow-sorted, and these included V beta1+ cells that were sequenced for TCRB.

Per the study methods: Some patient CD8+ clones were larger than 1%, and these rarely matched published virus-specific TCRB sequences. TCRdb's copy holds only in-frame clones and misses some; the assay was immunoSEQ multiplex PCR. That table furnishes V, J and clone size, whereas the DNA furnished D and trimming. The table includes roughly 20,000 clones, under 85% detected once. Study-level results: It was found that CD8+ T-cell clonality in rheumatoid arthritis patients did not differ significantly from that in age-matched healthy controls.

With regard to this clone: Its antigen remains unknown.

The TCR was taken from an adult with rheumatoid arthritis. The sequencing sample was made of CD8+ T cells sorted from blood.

CDR3 nucleotides: TGTGCCAGCAGGCCGGGGACAGGGGTATGGTATGGCTACACCTTC. Residues: CASRPGTGVWYGYTF. The J gene is TRBJ1-2, the V gene TRBV28, with 10 bases that match TRBD1. The CDR3 has 15 amino acids. J gave up 5 bases and V 6 bases, and 9 bases lay outside the gene matches. CDR1 and CDR2 (germline): MDHEN, SYDVKM.